This TCR beta chain comes out of a study of post-analysis software for immune sequencing data. Study-level background: Both relapsing-remitting and secondary progressive multiple sclerosis featured among the disease courses, as did progressive-relapsing multiple sclerosis.

Unique molecular identifiers featured in each of the TCR beta cDNA libraries. Each sample of about 1 to 10 million input T cells yielded roughly 0.5 million cDNA molecules, so each molecule approximated one T cell. TCRdb passed the PCR reads through MiXCR, listing each CDR3 protein once. The sample records about 460,000 distinct CDR3 sequences, around 40% being singletons. This clonotype appeared a few times. Its specificity is not known. This CDR3 spans 12 amino acids. Losses at the gene ends were 1 base for V and 14 bases for J; bases not matched to a gene: 2. CDR1 is MGHRA, CDR2 YSYEKL, per germline. Study results and limitations: Compared with controls, patients showed significantly lower normalized Chao1 diversity. When patients were compared with controls, about five TRBV segments were more frequent, TRBV5-6, TRBV5-1 and TRBV20-1 among them. With F measure, samples from one preparation batch clustered together strongly.

The receptor was derived from a girl aged 5-17 years with multiple sclerosis. Sequenced material: blood. The chain joins TRBV4-1 to TRBJ2-1; 10 bases match TRBD2. The CDR3 spells CASSQGSGREFF. In DNA form, the CDR3 reads TGCGCCAGCAGCCAAGGGAGCGGGAGGGAGTTCTTC.